The entry that follows covers one TCR beta chain sequence. Its antigen is not identified. The PCR employed 60 Vbeta primers together with 13 Jbeta primers. Here immunoSEQ multiplex PCR was the method, and the copy in TCRdb shows in-frame clones only, minus some. The table records some 140,000 clones, around 79% of them present only once. The data originate from a study of cytomegalovirus exposure and HLA in healthy donors. Study overall: Some 80 million unique TCRs from HLA-typed donors were held in an early data release.

The study's findings and limits: A later analysis reported that several of the most significant clusters appeared to be linked to common viral pathogens, among them Epstein-Barr virus. It was shown in a later analysis that HLA-associated TCR beta chains were more clonally expanded than other, equally common chains.

Healthy bone marrow donors made up the donors. Germline assignment: CDR1 SEHNR and CDR2 FQNEAQ (reference sequence). The CDR3 extends over 12 amino acids. The V and J ends lost 3 bases and 4 bases respectively, with 7 bases between them. The source is a female donor in good health and CMV-seronegative. This chain connects TRBV7-9 to TRBJ2-7; D call uncertain. Sequenced sample: PBMCs. The CDR3 loop reads CASSLTWYEQYF. The CDR3 DNA reads TGTGCCAGCAGCTTGACTTGGTACGAGCAGTACTTC.